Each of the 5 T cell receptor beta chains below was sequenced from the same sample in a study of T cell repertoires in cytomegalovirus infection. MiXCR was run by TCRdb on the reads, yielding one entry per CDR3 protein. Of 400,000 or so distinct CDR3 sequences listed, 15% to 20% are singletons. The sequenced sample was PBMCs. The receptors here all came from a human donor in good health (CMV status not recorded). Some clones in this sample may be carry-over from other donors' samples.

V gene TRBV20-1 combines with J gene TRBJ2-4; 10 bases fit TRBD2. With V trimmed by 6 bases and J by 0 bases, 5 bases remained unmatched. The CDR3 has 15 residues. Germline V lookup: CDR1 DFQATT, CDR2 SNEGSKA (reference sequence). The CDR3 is CSAPLAGVAKNIQYF. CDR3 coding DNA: TGCAGTGCGCCCCTAGCGGGAGTAGCCAAAAACATTCAGTACTTC.

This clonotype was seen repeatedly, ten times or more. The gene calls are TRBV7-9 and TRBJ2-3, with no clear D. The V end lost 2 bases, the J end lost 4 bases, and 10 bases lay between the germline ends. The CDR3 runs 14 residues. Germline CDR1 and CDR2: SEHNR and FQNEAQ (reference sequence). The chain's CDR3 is CASSLFSAADTQYF. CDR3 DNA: TGTGCCAGCAGCTTATTTTCGGCAGCAGATACGCAGTATTTT.

The CDR3 loop reads CASSHQDRVATF. The CDR3 nucleotides are TGCGCCAGCAGCCATCAGGACAGGGTCGCCACCTTC. The chain employs TRBV4-1 and TRBJ1-2; TRBD1 aligns across 8 bases. Germline lookup yields CDR1 MGHRA and CDR2 YSYEKL. The length of the CDR3 is 12 residues. V was pared by 3 bases and J by 13 bases, with 7 bases of the junction left unmatched.

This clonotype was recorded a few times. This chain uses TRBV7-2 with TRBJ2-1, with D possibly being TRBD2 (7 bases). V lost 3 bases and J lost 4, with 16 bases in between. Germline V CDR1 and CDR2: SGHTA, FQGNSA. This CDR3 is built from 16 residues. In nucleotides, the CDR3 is TGTGCCAGCAGCTTGGGGCGGGGGCCGGGATACAATGAGCAGTTCTTC. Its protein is CASSLGRGPGYNEQFF.

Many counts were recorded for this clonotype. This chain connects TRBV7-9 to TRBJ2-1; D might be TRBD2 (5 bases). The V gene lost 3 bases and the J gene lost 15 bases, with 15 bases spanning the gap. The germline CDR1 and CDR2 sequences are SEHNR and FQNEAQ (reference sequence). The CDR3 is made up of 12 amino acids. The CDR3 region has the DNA TGTGCCAGCAGCTTCCTAGCCCAATTCCGGTTCTTC. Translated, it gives CASSFLAQFRFF.